This T cell receptor (beta chain) was profiled in a study of T cell responses to AZD1222 COVID-19 vaccine. Overall study results and limits: There were mostly white British donors and more females than males, and clonal diversity was possibly underestimated. None of the repertoires were sampled until the peak T cell response had passed. Across spike, vaccine-associated CD4 TCRs were found, dominant at 160-218 and 743-854. Baseline serology detected seropositivity in only a handful of AZD1222 recipients.

As regards this clone: Its specificity is not known.

The data were produced by immunoSEQ multiplex PCR, yet TCRdb's version contains in-frame clones alone and is incomplete. The sample has about 120,000 clones; around 90% are singletons. The clonotype originates from an adult who received the MenACWY meningococcal vaccine as a control. The sample was peripheral blood, taken 28 days after the second dose of the MenACWY control vaccine.

The CDR3 sequence is CASSESRGSNQPQHF. The CDR3 DNA reads TGTGCCAGCAGTGAATCCAGGGGCAGCAATCAGCCCCAGCATTTT. The rearrangement uses TRBV6-1 and TRBJ1-5; TRBD1 might be the D (6 bases). Per germline, CDR1 MNHNS and CDR2 SASEGT. V was pared by 2 bases and J by 1 base, with 9 bases between. This CDR3 comprises 15 residues.